The 3 T cell receptor beta chains below all came from one sample that was sequenced in a study of OX40 agonist ivuxolimab in advanced cancers. TCRdb keeps only in-frame clones here, not all; method: immunoSEQ multiplex PCR. Here the sample spans 60,000 to 70,000 clones, over 70% being singletons. The sequencing here drew on CD4+ or CD8+ T cells sorted from blood, taken in a trial of the OX40 agonist ivuxolimab. The receptors originated from an adult with an advanced solid tumor such as melanoma, head and neck, liver or kidney cancer.

V usage is TRBV10-1 and J usage is TRBJ2-1, with unresolved D. V was shortened by 4 bases and J by 8 bases, with 18 bases between the two germline ends. CDR1 is WNHNN and CDR2 is SYGVQD in the germline V gene (reference sequence). There are 15 residues in the CDR3. This chain's CDR3 is CASSGPGKGLHEQFF. CDR3 DNA sequence: TGCGCCAGCAGTGGTCCGGGTAAAGGGCTCCATGAGCAGTTCTTC.

The CDR3 is CASSHRTGFSTEAFF. The CDR3, as DNA: TGTGCCAGCAGCCATCGGACTGGGTTTAGCACTGAAGCTTTCTTT. J is TRBJ1-1 and V is TRBV5-6; no firm D call. Looked up from germline, CDR1 is SGHDT and CDR2 is YYEEEE. Deletions cut 4 bases from V and 4 bases from J, with 17 bases between. The CDR3 has 15 residues.

This sequence joins TRBV28 and TRBJ1-2, with unresolved D. Germline V gives CDR1 MDHEN, CDR2 SYDVKM. The CDR3 length is 13 residues. Trimming shortened V by 1 base and J by 8 bases, and 11 bases separated the two germline ends. The CDR3 loop is CASSLFLPGGYTF. CDR3 nucleotides: TGTGCCAGCAGTTTATTCCTCCCCGGGGGCTACACCTTC.